The clone carrying this TCR beta chain has only one observation. Its antigen is not identified. The data were obtained in a study of blood T cells in healthy people across ages. Study results and limitations: The recorded TCR beta diversity per million T cells decreased in a roughly linear manner with age. Investigators treated diversity estimates from one million T cells as underestimates.

Each sample gave at least 6 million isolated PBMCs. The use of a sample-barcoded 5' primer and a J-beta primer mix characterized a second PCR of about 7 to 12 cycles. TCRdb analysed the 5' RACE reads with MiXCR anew, one entry per CDR3 protein. The profile shows approximately 1,100,000 distinct CDR3 sequences, 40% to 50% of them singletons. What was sequenced was blood. This TCR was sampled from a woman in her sixties in good health.

The CDR3 bases are TGTGCCAGCAGTGTTGAGGGGCTCAGCTCCTACGAGCAGTACTTC. It translates to CASSVEGLSSYEQYF. This chain connects TRBV2 to TRBJ2-7; TRBD1 or TRBD2 may be the D gene (5 bases each). The CDR3 runs 15 residues. Germline V CDR1 and CDR2: SNHLY, FYNNEI. Trimming stripped 4 bases from V and 0 bases from J, with 13 bases between.